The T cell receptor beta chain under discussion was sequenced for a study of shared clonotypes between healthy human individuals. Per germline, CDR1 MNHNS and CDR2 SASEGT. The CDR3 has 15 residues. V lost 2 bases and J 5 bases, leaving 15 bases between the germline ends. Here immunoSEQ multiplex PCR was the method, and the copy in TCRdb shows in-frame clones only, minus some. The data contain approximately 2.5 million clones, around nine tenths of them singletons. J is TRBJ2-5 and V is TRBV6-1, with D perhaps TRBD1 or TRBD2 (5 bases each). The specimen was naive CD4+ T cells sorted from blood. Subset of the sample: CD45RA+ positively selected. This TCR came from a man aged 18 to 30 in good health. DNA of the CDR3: TGTGCCAGCAGTGAATCCTGGGGGATGACCGAGACCCAGTACTTC. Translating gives CASSESWGMTETQYF.